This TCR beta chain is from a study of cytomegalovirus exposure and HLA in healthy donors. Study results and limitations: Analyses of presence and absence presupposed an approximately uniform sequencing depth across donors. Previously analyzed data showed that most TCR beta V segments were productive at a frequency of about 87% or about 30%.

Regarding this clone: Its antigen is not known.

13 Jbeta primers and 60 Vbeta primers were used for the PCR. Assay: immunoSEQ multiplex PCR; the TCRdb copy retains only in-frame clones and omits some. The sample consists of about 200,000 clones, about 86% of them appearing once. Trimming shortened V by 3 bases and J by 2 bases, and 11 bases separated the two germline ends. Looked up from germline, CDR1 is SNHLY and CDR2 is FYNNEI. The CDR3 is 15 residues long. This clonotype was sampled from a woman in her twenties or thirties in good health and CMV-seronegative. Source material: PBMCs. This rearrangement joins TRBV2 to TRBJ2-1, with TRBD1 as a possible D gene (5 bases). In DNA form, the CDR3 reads TGTGCCAGCAGTGAGTGGGGCACTACCTACAATGAGCAGTTCTTC. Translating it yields CASSEWGTTYNEQFF. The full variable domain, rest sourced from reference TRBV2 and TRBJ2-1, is EPEVTQTPSHQVTQMGQEVILRCVPISNHLYFYWYRQILGQKVEFLVSFYNNEISEKSEIFDDQFSVERPDGSNFTLKIRSTKLEDSAMYFCASSEWGTTYNEQFFGPGTRLTVL.